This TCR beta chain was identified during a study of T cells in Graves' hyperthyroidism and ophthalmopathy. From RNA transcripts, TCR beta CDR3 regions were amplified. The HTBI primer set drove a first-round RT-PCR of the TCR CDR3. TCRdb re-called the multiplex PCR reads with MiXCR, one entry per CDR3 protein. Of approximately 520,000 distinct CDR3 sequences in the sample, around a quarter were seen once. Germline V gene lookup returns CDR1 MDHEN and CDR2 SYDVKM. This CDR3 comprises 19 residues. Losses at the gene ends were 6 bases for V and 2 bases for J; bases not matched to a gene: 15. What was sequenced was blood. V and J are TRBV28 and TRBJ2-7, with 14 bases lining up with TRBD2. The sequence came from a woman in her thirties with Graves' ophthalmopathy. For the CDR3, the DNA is TGTGCCAGCAGGTCCCCGGGACTAGCGGGAGAAAAGTCGGCCTACGAGCAGTACTTC. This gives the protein CASRSPGLAGEKSAYEQYF. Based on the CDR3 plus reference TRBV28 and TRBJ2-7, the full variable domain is DVKVTQSSRYLVKRTGEKVFLECVQDMDHENMFWYRQDPGLGLRLIYFSYDVKMKEKGDIPEGYSVSREKKERFSLILESASTNQTSMYLCASRSPGLAGEKSAYEQYFGPGTRLTVT.